Below are 27 T cell receptor beta chains sequenced from a single sample in a study of T-cell memory formation after mild COVID-19. TCRdb processed the 5' RACE reads anew with MiXCR; each CDR3 protein has one entry. In the table there are about 560,000 distinct CDR3 sequences, around 17% of which are singletons. Sequences were obtained from PBMCs or a T cell subset sorted from them (not recorded which). The receptors stem from an adult woman who had mild COVID-19 (a few samples of this study predate the infection). Cell type and time point are not known.

V and J are TRBV30 and TRBJ2-6; D might be TRBD2 (5 bases). V was pared by 2 bases and J by 4 bases, with 9 bases between. In germline, CDR1 is GTSNPN, CDR2 SVGIG (reference sequence). The CDR3 spans 14 residues. Here the CDR3 reads CAWSPGLGANVLTF. CDR3 bases: TGTGCCTGGAGTCCGGGGTTGGGGGCCAACGTCCTGACTTTC.

The chain couples TRBV6-5 to TRBJ2-3; 13 bases map to TRBD2. The CDR3 consists of 16 residues. The junction had 8 bases not matched to a gene; V was cut back by 6 bases and J by 5 bases. Germline CDR1 is MNHEY and CDR2 is SVGAGI. The CDR3 loop is CASRKGLAGAGDTQYF. The CDR3 nucleotides read TGTGCCAGCAGAAAAGGACTAGCGGGAGCTGGAGATACGCAGTATTTT.

This clonotype was seen ten or more times. The V call is TRBV7-6, the J call TRBJ1-1, with 7 bases matching TRBD1. In germline, CDR1 is SGHVS, CDR2 FNYEAQ. After removal of 5 bases from V and 2 bases from J, the junction contained 5 bases not matched to a gene. CDR3 length: 14 amino acids. Written as DNA, the CDR3 is TGTGCCAGCAGCCAGACAGGGCAAAACACTGAAGCTTTCTTT. It specifies CASSQTGQNTEAFF.

V and J are TRBV5-1 and TRBJ2-7, with a weak D call TRBD2 (6 bases). Germline CDR1 is SGHRS and CDR2 is YFSETQ. The CDR3 runs 12 residues. The V gene lost 7 bases and the J gene lost 2 bases, with 10 bases spanning the gap. CDR3 protein: CASAGPTYEQYF. As DNA, the CDR3 is TGCGCCAGCGCGGGGCCTACCTACGAGCAGTACTTC.

There are a few counts of this clonotype. This sequence joins TRBV20-1 and TRBJ1-4; D possibly corresponds to TRBD1 (6 bases). This CDR3 spans 15 amino acids. Per the germline V gene, CDR1 is DFQATT and CDR2 is SNEGSKA (reference sequence). V was cut by 0 bases and J by 6 bases, with 14 bases left in between. CDR3 DNA sequence: TGCAGTGCTAGAGATTTGGGGGGCGCGGATGAAAAACTGTTTTTT. Translating gives CSARDLGGADEKLFF.

The chain links TRBV12-3 or TRBV12-4 to TRBJ1-6, with D perhaps TRBD1 (5 bases). The CDR3 loop spans 15 amino acids. V was cut by 5 bases and J by 10 bases, with 18 bases left in between. This CDR3 reads CASSPLGEGMSPLHF. DNA for the CDR3: TGTGCCAGCAGTCCCTTGGGGGAGGGAATGTCACCCCTCCACTTT.

This clonotype was seen more than once but under ten times. This rearrangement joins TRBV19 to TRBJ2-1; D is uncertain. The CDR3 loop spans 16 amino acids. Trimming took off 5 bases at V and 7 bases at J, with 21 bases between the two ends. Germline CDR1 and CDR2: LNHDA and SQIVND (reference sequence). The CDR3 DNA sequence: TGTGCCAGTAGTGGGTTGGCGCCGCCCCGCTTGAATGAGCAGTTCTTC. Translating gives CASSGLAPPRLNEQFF.

In this sample, this clonotype turned up a few times. The gene calls are TRBV12-3 or TRBV12-4 and TRBJ2-2; 10 positions agree with TRBD1. Trimming took 4 bases from V and 7 from J; bases not matched to a gene: 6. This CDR3 is 15 amino acids long. Here the CDR3 reads CASSSDRGRFGELFF. In nucleotides, the CDR3 is TGTGCCAGCAGTTCCGACAGGGGGCGGTTCGGGGAGCTGTTTTTT.

The rearrangement links TRBV6-5 to TRBJ2-7; D is perhaps TRBD1 (5 bases). The CDR3 is 15 amino acids. The ends were cut back, 1 base at V and 2 bases at J, with 12 bases in the middle. CDR1 and CDR2 (germline): MNHEY, SVGAGI. The CDR3: CASSYFGARTYEQYF. CDR3 coding DNA: TGTGCCAGCAGTTACTTTGGGGCGCGGACCTACGAGCAGTACTTC.

The chain uses TRBV2 and TRBJ1-1; D uncertain. The CDR3 has 15 residues. Germline assignment: CDR1 SNHLY and CDR2 FYNNEI. Trimming took off 2 bases at V and 3 bases at J, with 13 bases between the two ends. The CDR3 here is CASSEPVGRDTEAFF. CDR3 sequence (DNA): TGTGCCAGCAGTGAACCCGTAGGTCGGGACACTGAAGCTTTCTTT.

The chain has TRBV6-6 and TRBJ2-7; 13 nucleotides agree with TRBD2. Trimming removed 2 bases from V and 2 bases from J; junction bases left unmatched: 9. CDR3 length: 18 residues. Germline CDR1 is MNHNY and CDR2 is SVGAGI (reference sequence). The chain's CDR3 is CASSYGGGLAGVTYEQYF. The CDR3 nucleotides are TGTGCCAGCAGTTACGGGGGAGGACTAGCGGGAGTCACCTACGAGCAGTACTTC.

This clonotype was counted between two and nine times. V gene TRBV20-1 combines with J gene TRBJ1-1, with D possibly matching TRBD1 (5 bases). CDR3 length: 10 amino acids. The germline V and J ends were trimmed by 6 bases and 6 bases, with 8 bases remaining between them. In germline, CDR1 is DFQATT, CDR2 SNEGSKA (reference sequence). Here the CDR3 reads CSAWDSEAFF. As DNA, the CDR3 is TGCAGTGCGTGGGACTCTGAAGCTTTCTTT.

This clonotype was seen a handful of times. The chain uses TRBV4-2 and TRBJ1-3; D is perhaps TRBD1 (5 bases). The germline V gene encodes CDR1 LGHNA and CDR2 YNFKEQ. V gave up 4 bases and J gave up 4 bases, with 23 bases separating them. The length of the CDR3 is 18 residues. Written as DNA, the CDR3 is TGTGCCAGCAGCCCGTGGGGGGACCCCAGGATCTACGGAAACACCATATATTTT. As protein: CASSPWGDPRIYGNTIYF.

The chain uses TRBV30 and TRBJ1-5; possible D gene TRBD1, 6 bases. Trimming shortened V by 0 bases and J by 1 base, and 10 bases separated the two germline ends. CDR1 and CDR2 from the germline V gene are GTSNPN and SVGIG (reference sequence). The CDR3 has 15 amino acids. The CDR3 DNA reads TGTGCCTGGAGTGTGGGGGCAGTAAGCAATCAGCCCCAGCATTTT. Translation gives CAWSVGAVSNQPQHF. Using reference TRBV30 and TRBJ1-5 for the parts outside the CDR3, the full variable domain is SQTIHQWPATLVQPVGSPLSLECTVEGTSNPNLYWYRQAAGRGLQLLFYSVGIGQISSEVPQNLSASRPQDRQFILSSKKLLLSDSGFYLCAWSVGAVSNQPQHFGDGTRLSIL.

Only a few counts were recorded for this clonotype. The V and J genes are TRBV5-1 and TRBJ1-2; possibly TRBD1 for D (5 bases). Germline V CDR1 and CDR2: SGHRS, YFSETQ. V was cut by 0 bases and J by 5 bases, with 14 bases left in between. The CDR3 totals 15 residues. CDR3 in DNA: TGCGCCAGCAGCTTGGGACCCGGGACTACTTATGGCTACACCTTC. This sequence encodes CASSLGPGTTYGYTF.

The gene calls are TRBV29-1 and TRBJ2-5, with D unresolved. Deletions cut 7 bases from V and 0 bases from J, with 12 bases between. Germline values: CDR1 SQVTM, CDR2 ANQGSEA. This CDR3 contains 13 residues. The CDR3 region has the DNA TGCAGCGCCGCCGAACCTAACCAAGAGACCCAGTACTTC. As protein: CSAAEPNQETQYF.

The chain recombines TRBV20-1 with TRBJ2-4, with D unclear. Germline lookup yields CDR1 DFQATT and CDR2 SNEGSKA (reference sequence). The CDR3 length is 15 residues. V was trimmed by 5 bases and J by 5 bases, leaving 19 bases between them. The CDR3 is CSAQEIGANQNIQYF. DNA of the CDR3: TGCAGTGCTCAAGAGATAGGAGCCAACCAAAACATTCAGTACTTC.

The table lists this clonotype with a few counts. V and J are TRBV7-6 and TRBJ2-2; D gene ambiguous. The CDR3 covers 13 residues. Deletions cut 5 bases from V and 6 bases from J, with 10 bases between. CDR1 and CDR2 from the germline V gene are SGHVS and FNYEAQ. As DNA, the CDR3 is TGTGCCAGCAGCCCCCAGGAAGCCGGGGAGCTGTTTTTT. Protein sequence: CASSPQEAGELFF.

The sample holds a few counts of this clonotype. V gene TRBV10-3 combines with J gene TRBJ1-1; D is unclear. CDR3 length: 11 residues. The V and J ends lost 2 bases and 5 bases respectively, with 3 bases between them. Germline V gene sequence: CDR1 ENHRY, CDR2 SYGVKD. CDR3 in DNA: TGTGCCATCAGTGAGGTTACTGAAGCTTTCTTT. The encoded protein is CAISEVTEAFF.

The rearrangement links TRBV3-1 to TRBJ1-2; D is undetermined. Germline values: CDR1 LGHDT, CDR2 YNNKEL (reference sequence). Trimming took off 7 bases at V and 7 bases at J, with 13 bases between the two ends. The CDR3 contains 12 residues. The DNA for the CDR3 is TGTGCCAGCACCCTCGGCTACGGTGGCTACACCTTC. It is translated as CASTLGYGGYTF. The full variable domain, in which reference TRBV3-1 and TRBJ1-2 provide the parts outside the CDR3, is DTAVSQTPKYLVTQMGNDKSIKCEQNLGHDTMYWYKQDSKKFLKIMFSYNNKELIINETVPNRFSPKSPDKAHLNLHINSLELGDSAVYFCASTLGYGGYTFGSGTRLTVV.

The rearrangement joins TRBV29-1 to TRBJ2-3, with 9 bases lining up with TRBD1. Per germline, CDR1 SQVTM and CDR2 ANQGSEA. This CDR3 contains 16 residues. The V segment lost 1 base and the J segment 4 bases; nucleotides outside the gene matches: 9. The CDR3 sequence is CSVEGGPGQGADTQYF. CDR3 nucleotides: TGCAGCGTTGAAGGCGGACCGGGACAGGGTGCAGATACGCAGTATTTT.

This clonotype occurred a few times. The chain joins TRBV9 to TRBJ2-5; D is unclear. The germline CDR1 and CDR2 sequences are SGDLS and YYNGEE. The CDR3 runs to 13 residues. The germline V and J ends were trimmed by 0 bases and 5 bases, with 8 bases remaining between them. CDR3 protein: CASSVDRSETQYF. The DNA of the CDR3 is TGTGCCAGCAGCGTAGATAGATCGGAGACCCAGTACTTC.

This clonotype was observed a few times. This chain joins TRBV6-6 and TRBJ2-1; D possibly uses TRBD1 or TRBD2 (5 bases each). The CDR3 is 14 amino acids. V lost 6 bases and J 10 bases, leaving 19 bases between the germline ends. Germline loops: CDR1 MNHNY, CDR2 SVGAGI (reference sequence). The CDR3 loop is CASRSGTPGVEQFF. CDR3 DNA sequence: TGTGCCAGCAGATCCGGGACCCCCGGGGTGGAGCAGTTCTTC.

This clonotype came up a few times. The rearrangement uses TRBV13 and TRBJ2-7; D gene ambiguous. This CDR3 spans 14 amino acids. CDR1 PRHDT and CDR2 FYEKMQ come from the germline V gene (reference sequence). Between the trimmed V and J ends, which lost 0 bases and 5 bases, there was a span of 11 bases. CDR3 DNA sequence: TGTGCCAGCAGCTTAGGACCCTCGGTGGACGAGCAGTACTTC. Translated, it gives CASSLGPSVDEQYF.

V usage is TRBV19 and J usage is TRBJ1-2, with a weak D call TRBD1 (5 bases). The V gene lost 1 base and the J gene lost 4 bases, with 13 bases spanning the gap. Germline assignment: CDR1 LNHDA and CDR2 SQIVND (reference sequence). This CDR3 region has 15 residues. The chain's CDR3 is CASSIVPTAIYGYTF. Written as DNA, the CDR3 is TGTGCCAGTAGTATAGTCCCGACAGCTATCTATGGCTACACCTTC.

This chain links TRBV3-1 with TRBJ1-1, with 7 bases identical to TRBD1. The V gene's germline CDR1 is LGHDT and CDR2 YNNKEL (reference sequence). The length of the CDR3 is 15 residues. J lost 0 bases, V lost 1 base, and 2 bases had no gene match. DNA of the CDR3: TGTGCCAGCAGCCAAGCCGGGACAGTGAACACTGAAGCTTTCTTT. It specifies CASSQAGTVNTEAFF.

The gene calls are TRBV12-3 or TRBV12-4 and TRBJ2-3; D remains unclear. Trimming removed 5 bases from V and 0 bases from J, with 12 bases in between. This CDR3 comprises 15 residues. CDR3 protein: CASSHFGASTDTQYF. CDR3 nucleotides: TGTGCCAGCAGTCATTTCGGTGCTAGCACAGATACGCAGTATTTT.